Described below is a single T cell receptor (beta chain) sequence and its context. Its target is unknown. These data are taken from a study of cytomegalovirus exposure and HLA in healthy donors. Overall study context: Among about 380 genotyped donors, around 80% fell in the Caucasian-associated ancestry cluster. Study-wide points: Some highly shared sequence variants likely arose as a pipeline artifact. Available immune exposure information was restricted to CMV serostatus only.

The V segment lost 7 bases and the J segment 6 bases; nucleotides outside the gene matches: 5. Germline V gene lookup returns CDR1 SGHNT and CDR2 YYREEE (reference sequence). There are 13 residues in the CDR3. The primer mix had 60 Vbeta and 13 Jbeta primers. Method: immunoSEQ multiplex PCR; TCRdb's copy keeps in-frame clones and lacks some. The sample consists of about 140,000 clones, around three quarters of them appearing once. This sequence joins TRBV5-4 and TRBJ2-1, with TRBD1 matching over 9 bases. The clonotype was recovered from a woman in her thirties or forties in good health and CMV-seropositive. Material: PBMCs. The CDR3 loop is CASGRDRANEQFF. The CDR3 DNA reads as TGTGCCAGCGGCCGGGACAGGGCCAATGAGCAGTTCTTC.